Each of the 30 T cell receptor beta chains below was sequenced from the same sample in a study of cytomegalovirus exposure and HLA in healthy donors. The study ran its PCR with 60 Vbeta and 13 Jbeta primers. Produced via immunoSEQ multiplex PCR; TCRdb's table is partial and in-frame only. The table has 110,000 or so clones, 75% seen once; the top ten hold roughly 3%. The sample consisted of PBMCs. Every receptor here comes from a woman between 40 and 50 years old in good health and CMV-seropositive.

The chain recombines TRBV6-5 with TRBJ2-1, with TRBD2 identical over 10 bases. The CDR3 is 14 residues long. Looked up from germline, CDR1 is MNHEY and CDR2 is SVGAGI. The junction had 9 bases not matched to a gene; V was cut back by 7 bases and J by 9 bases. In nucleotides, the CDR3 is TGTGCCAGCATAAGCGGGAGGGGGCCGGGTGAGCAGTTCTTC. Protein: CASISGRGPGEQFF.

The chain has TRBV28 and TRBJ1-2; the D gene is possibly TRBD1 (5 bases). This CDR3 region has 15 residues. V lost 1 base to trimming and J lost 4 bases, with 13 bases between them. CDR1 is MDHEN and CDR2 is SYDVKM in the germline V gene. Here the CDR3 reads CASSLLSQGGYGYTF. The CDR3 region has the DNA TGTGCCAGCAGTTTATTGAGCCAGGGCGGCTATGGCTACACCTTC.

The rearrangement joins TRBV6-5 to TRBJ2-6; no firm D call. This CDR3 is 14 amino acids long. Germline lookup yields CDR1 MNHEY and CDR2 SVGAGI. Trimming removed 9 bases at V and 0 bases at J, with 9 bases between. The CDR3 DNA follows: TGTGCCAGTTTATCACACTCTGGGGCCAACGTCCTGACTTTC. Translating it yields CASLSHSGANVLTF.

The chain joins TRBV6-5 to TRBJ1-1, with 7 nucleotides matching TRBD1. The J segment lost 4 bases and the V segment lost 0 bases, leaving 5 bases of the junction unmatched. The V gene's germline CDR1 is MNHEY and CDR2 SVGAGI. CDR3 size: 15 residues. Here the CDR3 DNA reads TGTGCCAGCAGTTACTCGACCCAGGGGGGCACTGAAGCTTTCTTT. Residues: CASSYSTQGGTEAFF.

The V and J genes are TRBV7-9 and TRBJ1-1; 8 nucleotides agree with TRBD1. V lost 4 bases to trimming and J lost 3 bases; unmatched junction nucleotides: 7. Germline CDR1 reads SEHNR; CDR2 reads FQNEAQ (reference sequence). CDR3 length: 15 amino acids. CDR3 sequence: CASSSGGVVDTEAFF. CDR3 sequence (DNA): TGTGCCAGCAGCTCAGGGGGCGTAGTAGACACTGAAGCTTTCTTT.

The chain joins TRBV14 to TRBJ2-7; 8 bases map to TRBD2. CDR3 length: 14 amino acids. The junction had 2 bases not matched to a gene; V was cut back by 1 base and J by 3 bases. CDR1 SGHDN and CDR2 FVKESK come from the germline V gene. CDR3 sequence reads: CASSQVAGYYEQYF. The CDR3 DNA reads as TGTGCCAGCAGCCAAGTAGCGGGGTACTACGAGCAGTACTTC.

The rearrangement joins TRBV2 to TRBJ2-1, with D possibly TRBD2 on 5 matching bases. The CDR3 consists of 14 residues. In germline, CDR1 is SNHLY, CDR2 FYNNEI. Between the trimmed V and J ends, which lost 6 bases and 5 bases, there was a span of 14 bases. The CDR3 coding sequence is TGTGCCAGCAGCAACCTCGGACTTCACAATGAGCAGTTCTTC. It specifies CASSNLGLHNEQFF.

V usage is TRBV28 and J usage is TRBJ1-4; D gene unclear. The CDR3 has 14 amino acids. V was shortened by 3 bases and J by 7 bases, with 12 bases between the two germline ends. CDR1 is MDHEN and CDR2 is SYDVKM in the germline V gene. In nucleotides, the CDR3 is TGTGCCAGCAGTTTCACGGGGAAGGGTGAAAAACTGTTTTTT. Amino acid sequence: CASSFTGKGEKLFF.

The V call is TRBV14, the J call TRBJ1-2; D call uncertain. CDR1 is SGHDN, CDR2 FVKESK, per germline. The CDR3 has 13 amino acids. Trimming stripped 4 bases from V and 0 bases from J, with 6 bases between. The CDR3 region has the DNA TGTGCCAGCAGCCGAACAGCTAACTATGGCTACACCTTC. This sequence encodes CASSRTANYGYTF.

The table lists this clone with a count of one. The chain joins TRBV2 to TRBJ2-3; D perhaps matches TRBD1 (5 bases). There are 15 residues in the CDR3. The V gene's germline CDR1 is SNHLY and CDR2 FYNNEI. The V end lost 1 base, the J end lost 5 bases, and 13 bases lay between the germline ends. CDR3 protein: CASSEGQGRGDTQYF. The CDR3 nucleotides read TGTGCCAGCAGTGAAGGGCAGGGTCGTGGAGATACGCAGTATTTT.

This chain joins TRBV7-2 and TRBJ2-5; 9 bases align to TRBD2. Unmatched junction bases numbered 12, after V lost 5 bases and J lost 5 bases. The CDR3 totals 16 residues. The V gene's germline CDR1 is SGHTA and CDR2 FQGNSA. The CDR3 DNA sequence: TGTGCCAGCAGCACCCGACTAGCGGAACCCAGGGAGACCCAGTACTTC. It yields the protein CASSTRLAEPRETQYF.

The rearrangement links TRBV18 to TRBJ1-5; perhaps TRBD1 as D (5 bases). Deletions cut 5 bases from V and 5 bases from J, with 16 bases between. The CDR3 is 15 residues long. Germline loops: CDR1 KGHSH, CDR2 LQKENI. CDR3 loop: CASSGLGRQHQPQHF. CDR3 DNA: TGTGCCAGCTCAGGGTTGGGGCGTCAGCATCAGCCCCAGCATTTT. The complete variable domain, with remaining parts taken from reference TRBV18 and TRBJ1-5, reads NAGVMQNPRHLVRRRGQEARLRCSPMKGHSHVYWYRQLPEEGLKFMVYLQKENIIDESGMPKERFSAEFPKEGPSILRIQQVVRGDSAAYFCASSGLGRQHQPQHFGDGTRLSIL.

The V and J genes are TRBV6-5 and TRBJ2-2; 10 bases match TRBD1. Germline assignment: CDR1 MNHEY and CDR2 SVGAGI. The length of the CDR3 is 14 residues. V dropped 6 bases and J dropped 6; count of bases not matched to a gene: 4. CDR3 in DNA: TGTGCCAGCAGAACGGACAGGGGGTCCGGGGAGCTGTTTTTT. Its translation: CASRTDRGSGELFF.

The chain recombines TRBV7-9 with TRBJ1-6; D may be TRBD1 (5 bases). The V gene's germline CDR1 is SEHNR and CDR2 FQNEAQ (reference sequence). This CDR3 region has 14 residues. Trimming shortened V by 1 base and J by 5 bases, and 6 bases separated the two germline ends. The CDR3 nucleotides are TGTGCCAGCAGCTTAGGACAGAATAATTCACCCCTCCACTTT. Its protein is CASSLGQNNSPLHF.

The V gene is TRBV27, the J gene TRBJ1-1, with D uncertain. The V and J ends lost 4 bases and 0 bases respectively, with 9 bases between them. Germline assignment: CDR1 MNHEY and CDR2 SMNVEV (reference sequence). This CDR3 is built from 14 residues. DNA of the CDR3: TGTGCCAGCAGTTCTTACGGTATGAACACTGAAGCTTTCTTT. It is translated as CASSSYGMNTEAFF.

The chain combines TRBV4-2 with TRBJ2-1; weak D call: TRBD1 (6 bases). This CDR3 is built from 15 residues. V gave up 0 bases and J gave up 5 bases, with 11 bases separating them. The germline V gene encodes CDR1 LGHNA and CDR2 YNFKEQ. CDR3 nucleotides: TGTGCCAGCAGCCAAGAGACTCAGGGGCACAATGAGCAGTTCTTC. Translating gives CASSQETQGHNEQFF.

This chain uses TRBV7-8 with TRBJ2-7, with a possible D match to TRBD2 (6 bases). V was shortened by 3 bases and J by 3 bases, with 15 bases between the two germline ends. The CDR3 has 15 amino acids. CDR1 and CDR2 (germline): SGHVS, FQNEAQ. This CDR3 is CASSLRPGLNYEQYF. In nucleotides, the CDR3 is TGTGCCAGCAGCTTGAGGCCGGGACTGAACTACGAGCAGTACTTC.

This chain connects TRBV2 to TRBJ2-1; 13 bases are shared with TRBD2. V was pared by 6 bases and J by 7 bases, with 6 bases of the junction left unmatched. Germline CDR1 SNHLY, CDR2 FYNNEI. The CDR3 runs to 15 residues. The CDR3 DNA reads as TGTGCCAGCAGGGAACTAGCGGGAGGGGGAAATGAGCAGTTCTTC. Protein product: CASRELAGGGNEQFF.

This chain connects TRBV4-3 to TRBJ2-2; 12 positions agree with TRBD2. V lost 0 bases to trimming and J lost 7 bases; unmatched junction nucleotides: 6. This CDR3 comprises 17 residues. CDR1 is LGHNA and CDR2 is YSLEER in the germline V gene. Here the CDR3 reads CASSQDAGLAGVGELFF. The CDR3 DNA is TGCGCCAGCAGCCAAGATGCGGGACTAGCGGGTGTCGGGGAGCTGTTTTTT.

The gene calls are TRBV28 and TRBJ1-2, with TRBD1 matching over 7 bases. Germline assignment: CDR1 MDHEN and CDR2 SYDVKM. The CDR3 runs 15 residues. After removal of 1 base from V and 7 bases from J, the junction contained 9 bases not matched to a gene. In DNA, the CDR3 is TGTGCCAGCAGTTTATTCACAGAGGGGGCGCTTGGCTACACCTTC. Its translation is CASSLFTEGALGYTF.

The chain uses TRBV27 and TRBJ2-1; 7 bases match TRBD2. V was clipped by 6 bases and J by 12 bases; unmatched bases: 17. Germline assignment: CDR1 MNHEY and CDR2 SMNVEV (reference sequence). The CDR3 is made up of 15 amino acids. CDR3 nucleotides: TGTGCCAGCAGCGGGTCGGAGACAGCATGGGGGGGGCAGTTCTTC. Amino acids: CASSGSETAWGGQFF.

This clone was found once. For the CDR3, the DNA is TGCGCCAGCAGCCTGGGACAGAAGAATAACTATGGCTACACCTTC. Translating it yields CASSLGQKNNYGYTF. This chain links TRBV4-3 with TRBJ1-2; 7 bases line up with TRBD1. Germline-derived CDR1 and CDR2 are LGHNA and YSLEER. Trimming at V came to 4 bases and at J to 1 base, leaving 6 bases not matched to a gene. CDR3 length: 15 residues.

The chain joins TRBV11-3 to TRBJ2-5; TRBD2 matches at 7 bases. V lost 0 bases and J lost 3; bases outside the gene matches: 1. CDR1 is SGHNT and CDR2 is YENEEA in the germline V gene. The CDR3 is 14 amino acids. CDR3 sequence (DNA): TGTGCCAGCAGCTTAGACGCGGGGGAAGAGACCCAGTACTTC. Translating it yields CASSLDAGEETQYF.

The chain links TRBV7-2 to TRBJ1-1; a possible D gene is TRBD1 (5 bases). Trimming cost V 2 bases and J 1 base, with 14 bases left between them. CDR1 and CDR2 from the germline V gene are SGHTA and FQGNSA. This CDR3 region has 16 residues. The CDR3 is CASSLNSYRRNTEAFF. In DNA, the CDR3 is TGTGCCAGCAGCTTAAACTCGTACAGGCGGAACACTGAAGCTTTCTTT.

This chain joins TRBV28 and TRBJ2-7, with 9 bases lining up with TRBD2. Trimming cost V 6 bases and J 1 base; bases outside gene matches: 7. This CDR3 region has 15 residues. Germline values: CDR1 MDHEN, CDR2 SYDVKM. CDR3 amino acids: CASRLSGSPSYEQYF. CDR3 coding DNA: TGTGCCAGCAGGCTTAGCGGGAGTCCGTCCTACGAGCAGTACTTC.

Only one count was recorded for this clone. The chain employs TRBV6-4 and TRBJ1-5, with D perhaps TRBD1 (6 bases). Germline V CDR1 and CDR2: MRHNA, SNTAGT. The CDR3 is 17 amino acids. The germline V and J ends were trimmed by 7 bases and 0 bases, with 19 bases remaining between them. This CDR3 reads CASNRKGVLYSNQPQHF. The DNA of the CDR3 is TGTGCCAGCAACCGGAAGGGGGTACTTTATAGCAATCAGCCCCAGCATTTT.

Within the sample, this clone is medium-sized. The gene calls are TRBV4-3 and TRBJ2-2, with TRBD2 matching 11 bases. Germline CDR1 reads LGHNA; CDR2 reads YSLEER. The ends lost 0 bases at V and 6 bases at J; junction bases unmatched: 6. The CDR3 length is 17 residues. The chain's CDR3 is CASSQDVSSGGSGELFF. The CDR3 DNA reads as TGCGCCAGCAGCCAAGATGTGTCTAGCGGGGGGTCCGGGGAGCTGTTTTTT.

V and J are TRBV4-3 and TRBJ2-1; TRBD1 might be the D (6 bases). In germline, CDR1 is LGHNA, CDR2 YSLEER. There are 15 residues in the CDR3. Trimming cost V 3 bases and J 8 bases, with 17 bases left between them. CDR3 in DNA: TGCGCCAGCAGCCAGGACAGTCCGGGCACTGATGAGCAGTTCTTC. It specifies CASSQDSPGTDEQFF.

This clone showed up just once. The chain joins TRBV5-4 to TRBJ1-3; 7 bases line up with TRBD1. V was pared by 0 bases and J by 4 bases, with 1 base of the junction left unmatched. From germline, CDR1 is SGHNT and CDR2 YYREEE (reference sequence). CDR3 length: 14 residues. This CDR3 reads CASSLETGGNTIYF. CDR3 sequence (DNA): TGTGCCAGCAGCTTGGAGACAGGGGGAAACACCATATATTTT.

The rearrangement joins TRBV4-3 to TRBJ2-1, with 8 bases matching TRBD1. The J segment lost 7 bases and the V segment lost 4 bases, leaving 6 bases of the junction unmatched. This CDR3 comprises 14 residues. The germline CDR1 and CDR2 sequences are LGHNA and YSLEER. The DNA of the CDR3 is TGCGCCAGCAGCCCTCGGACAGGGTTTAATGAGCAGTTCTTC. This codes for CASSPRTGFNEQFF.